The rows below give T cell receptor beta chains drawn from one sample of a study of blood T cell repertoires in COVID-19. Assay: immunoSEQ multiplex PCR; the TCRdb copy retains only in-frame clones and omits some. In the table there are 170,000 or so clones, approximately 81% of which are singletons. The sequencing sample was made of peripheral blood. Every receptor here comes from a man between 18 and 35 years old with active or convalescent COVID-19. Each CDR3 is given with its conserved first and last residue. A D gene is named only where the DNA matches it firmly. Clone size appears in some rows only: once, few, many, or a class for an expanded clone.

TRBV14	TRBJ2-1	15	once	TRBD2	CASSLSGRAHNEQFF	TGTGCCAGCAGCCTAAGCGGGAGGGCCCACAATGAGCAGTTCTTC
TRBV19	TRBJ1-5	16	once	TRBD1	CASSPYGQGSNQPQHF	TGTGCCAGTAGTCCCTACGGACAGGGGAGCAATCAGCCCCAGCATTTT
TRBV11-3	TRBJ2-7	14	NA	TRBD1	CASSLGQGFHEQYF	TGTGCCAGCAGCTTGGGACAGGGGTTTCACGAGCAGTACTTC
TRBV29-1	TRBJ1-2	14	NA	NA	CSVEDLGARSGYTF	TGCAGCGTTGAAGATTTGGGGGCGCGGAGTGGCTACACCTTC
TRBV19	TRBJ1-3	15	once	TRBD1	CASSMQGDPGNTIYF	TGTGCCAGTAGTATGCAGGGGGATCCTGGAAACACCATATATTTT
TRBV5-6	TRBJ2-6	16	few	TRBD1	CASRGQKGSRANVLTF	TGTGCCAGCAGGGGACAGAAGGGGTCTAGGGCCAACGTCCTGACTTTC
TRBV30	TRBJ1-6	16	NA	TRBD1	CAWSVTGPDYNSPLHF	TGTGCCTGGAGTGTGACAGGGCCCGACTATAATTCACCCCTCCACTTT
TRBV3-1/TRBV3-2	TRBJ1-6	15	NA	NA	CASSPPDSLSSPLHF	TGTGCCAGCAGCCCGCCCGACAGTCTTAGTTCACCCCTCCACTTT
TRBV23-1	TRBJ1-1	14	NA	NA	CASSQSCRGSEAFF	TGCGCCAGCAGTCAATCGTGCCGGGGGTCTGAAGCTTTCTTT
TRBV6-1	TRBJ2-7	15	NA	TRBD2	CASSEASGSSYEQYF	TGTGCCAGCAGTGAAGCTAGCGGGAGCTCCTACGAGCAGTACTTC
TRBV30	TRBJ2-7	12	NA	NA	CAPPAGDIEQYF	TGTGCCCCCCCCGCGGGGGACATCGAGCAGTACTTC
TRBV28	TRBJ1-3	16	NA	NA	CASSSSTGLRGNTIYF	TGTGCCAGCAGTTCGAGCACAGGTTTACGTGGAAACACCATATATTTT
TRBV6-1	TRBJ1-5	14	NA	TRBD1	CASSFGQGSQPQHF	TGTGCCAGCAGCTTCGGACAGGGAAGTCAGCCCCAGCATTTT
TRBV7-2	TRBJ2-3	15	NA	TRBD1	CASSSRDRGTDTQYF	TGTGCCAGCAGCTCGCGGGACAGGGGCACAGATACGCAGTATTTT
TRBV24-1	TRBJ1-4	15	NA	TRBD1	CATMTDRVLSEKLFF	TGTGCCACCATGACTGACAGGGTTTTGAGTGAAAAACTGTTTTTT
TRBV14	TRBJ2-1	16	NA	NA	CASSQGVGPGYNEQFF	TGTGCCAGCAGCCAAGGGGTGGGGCCGGGTTACAATGAGCAGTTCTTC
TRBV7-9	TRBJ2-7	13	NA	NA	CASSLTGTHEQYF	TGTGCCAGCAGCTTAACAGGTACCCACGAGCAGTACTTC
TRBV18	TRBJ2-2	17	NA	TRBD1	CASSLTRTGWNTGELFF	TGTGCCAGCTCACTTACCCGGACAGGGTGGAACACCGGGGAGCTGTTTTTT
TRBV4-3	TRBJ1-1	18	NA	NA	CASSQASKKGHLNTEAFF	TGCGCCAGCAGCCAAGCTAGCAAAAAGGGACATCTGAACACTGAAGCTTTCTTT
TRBV5-1	TRBJ1-6	14	NA	TRBD1	CASRGDRTNSPLHF	TGCGCCAGCAGGGGGGACAGGACCAATTCACCCCTCCACTTT
TRBV5-5	TRBJ2-7	14	NA	NA	CASSLGVNSYEQYF	TGTGCCAGCAGCTTGGGAGTTAACTCCTACGAGCAGTACTTC
TRBV5-1	TRBJ1-1	14	NA	TRBD1	CASSLSGGHTEAFF	TGCGCCAGCAGCTTGTCAGGGGGCCACACTGAAGCTTTCTTT
TRBV18	TRBJ1-5	15	NA	NA	CASSPGTIRDQPQHF	TGTGCCAGCTCACCAGGCACAATCAGGGATCAGCCCCAGCATTTT
TRBV19	TRBJ1-6	14	few	NA	CASSIGPVNSPLHF	TGTGCCAGTAGTATAGGTCCGGTTAATTCACCCCTCCACTTT
TRBV5-5	TRBJ2-7	15	NA	NA	CASSSNPGITYEQYF	TGTGCCAGCAGCTCGAATCCCGGGATTACCTACGAGCAGTACTTC
TRBV14	TRBJ1-2	12	NA	NA	CASSTANYGYTF	TGTGCCAGCAGCACAGCTAACTATGGCTACACCTTC
TRBV7-8	TRBJ2-6	15	NA	NA	CASSFRGSGANVLTF	TGTGCCAGCAGCTTTAGGGGCTCTGGGGCCAACGTCCTGACTTTC
TRBV5-1	TRBJ2-7	12	NA	NA	CASSAMGGEQYF	TGCGCCAGCAGCGCTATGGGGGGCGAGCAGTACTTC
TRBV27	TRBJ1-5	12	NA	NA	CASSNLNQPQHF	TGTGCCAGCAGTAACTTGAATCAGCCCCAGCATTTT
TRBV5-6	TRBJ2-7	13	NA	NA	CASSSSLFYEQYF	TGTGCCAGCAGCTCTTCCCTCTTCTACGAGCAGTACTTC
TRBV18	TRBJ1-2	17	once	NA	CASSPEPLEDPNYGYTF	TGTGCCAGCTCACCTGAGCCCTTGGAGGATCCTAACTATGGCTACACCTTC
TRBV7-9	TRBJ1-5	16	NA	TRBD1	CASRFTGAGSNQPQHF	TGTGCCAGCAGATTTACAGGGGCCGGCTCCAATCAGCCCCAGCATTTT
TRBV19	TRBJ1-1	13	NA	NA	CASSWDKSTEAFF	TGTGCCAGTAGTTGGGACAAGAGCACTGAAGCTTTCTTT
TRBV12-2	TRBJ2-1	17	NA	NA	CASRLSMNRDSDNEQFF	TGTGCAAGTCGCTTATCGATGAACCGGGACAGTGACAATGAGCAGTTCTTC
TRBV7-3	TRBJ2-5	13	once	TRBD1	CASSPDRGETQYF	TGTGCCAGCAGCCCGGACAGGGGCGAGACCCAGTACTTC
TRBV6-5	TRBJ1-2	15	NA	TRBD1	CASNTGTGGAGGYTF	TGTGCCAGCAACACCGGGACAGGGGGCGCAGGTGGCTACACCTTC
TRBV15	TRBJ2-1	15	NA	TRBD2	CATSPTSGPSNEQFF	TGTGCCACCAGCCCGACTAGCGGGCCTTCGAATGAGCAGTTCTTC
TRBV18	TRBJ1-6	15	NA	TRBD1	CASSVRTGDNSPLHF	TGTGCCAGCTCAGTCCGGACAGGGGACAATTCACCCCTCCACTTT
TRBV7-2	TRBJ2-1	16	few	NA	CASSLVIGTNNNEQFF	TGTGCCAGCAGCTTAGTCATTGGGACAAATAACAATGAGCAGTTCTTC
TRBV18	TRBJ2-7	14	NA	TRBD1	CASSLRGPNYEQYF	TGTGCCAGCTCACTCAGGGGGCCGAACTACGAGCAGTACTTC
TRBV5-8	TRBJ2-1	15	few	NA	CASSSQGLSTMKQFF	TGTGCCAGCAGCTCTCAGGGGCTATCTACAATGAAGCAGTTCTTC
TRBV3-1/TRBV3-2	TRBJ2-5	19	NA	NA	CASSQVLAGIPLSQETQYF	TGTGCCAGCAGCCAAGTACTAGCAGGAATCCCTCTTTCACAAGAGACCCAGTACTTC
TRBV24-1	TRBJ1-4	17	NA	TRBD1	CATSAGTGGATNEKLFF	TGTGCCACCAGTGCTGGGACAGGGGGCGCAACTAATGAAAAACTGTTTTTT
TRBV6-5	TRBJ2-5	14	NA	NA	CASSYSESTETQYF	TGTGCCAGCAGTTACTCGGAGTCGACGGAGACCCAGTACTTC
TRBV11-2	TRBJ1-1	15	few	TRBD1	CASRAQGTGNTEAFF	TGTGCCAGCAGGGCGCAGGGGACAGGGAACACTGAAGCTTTCTTT
TRBV6-5	TRBJ1-2	13	NA	TRBD1	CASSRTGGAGYTF	TGTGCCAGCAGCCGAACAGGGGGCGCTGGCTACACCTTC
TRBV7-9	TRBJ2-1	17	NA	NA	CASSSSRTAITYNEQFF	TGTGCCAGCAGTTCCTCCAGGACAGCCATCACCTACAATGAGCAGTTCTTC
TRBV7-8	TRBJ2-1	15	few	TRBD1	CASSPGQGGKSEQFF	TGTGCCAGCAGCCCGGGACAGGGGGGCAAGAGTGAGCAGTTCTTC
TRBV7-9	TRBJ1-2	14	NA	NA	CASSLEGRSGGYTF	TGTGCCAGCAGCTTAGAGGGGCGATCTGGTGGCTACACCTTC
TRBV10-3	TRBJ2-7	13	NA	NA	CAISGGGQNEQYF	TGTGCCATCAGTGGAGGGGGACAAAACGAGCAGTACTTC